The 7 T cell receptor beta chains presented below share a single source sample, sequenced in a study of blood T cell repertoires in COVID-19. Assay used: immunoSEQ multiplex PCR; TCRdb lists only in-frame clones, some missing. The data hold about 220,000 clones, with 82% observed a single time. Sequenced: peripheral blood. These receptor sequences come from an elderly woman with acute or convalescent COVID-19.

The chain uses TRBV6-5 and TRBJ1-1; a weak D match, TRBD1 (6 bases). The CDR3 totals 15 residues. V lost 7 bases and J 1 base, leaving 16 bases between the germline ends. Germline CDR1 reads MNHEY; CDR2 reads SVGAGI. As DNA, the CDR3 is TGTGCCAGCACCGGGAGGGGGGATTGGAACACTGAAGCTTTCTTT. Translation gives CASTGRGDWNTEAFF.

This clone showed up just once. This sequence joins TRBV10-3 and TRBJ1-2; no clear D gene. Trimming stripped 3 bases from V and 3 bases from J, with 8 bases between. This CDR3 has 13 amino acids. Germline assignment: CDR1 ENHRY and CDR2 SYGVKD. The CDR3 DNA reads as TGTGCCATCAGTGACACGAGTTACTATGGCTACACCTTC. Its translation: CAISDTSYYGYTF.

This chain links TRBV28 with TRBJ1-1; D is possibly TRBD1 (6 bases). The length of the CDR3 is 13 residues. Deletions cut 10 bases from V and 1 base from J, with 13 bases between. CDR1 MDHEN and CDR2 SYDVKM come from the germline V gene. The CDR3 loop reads CAITRGRNTEAFF. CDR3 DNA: TGTGCCATCACCAGGGGAAGGAACACTGAAGCTTTCTTT.

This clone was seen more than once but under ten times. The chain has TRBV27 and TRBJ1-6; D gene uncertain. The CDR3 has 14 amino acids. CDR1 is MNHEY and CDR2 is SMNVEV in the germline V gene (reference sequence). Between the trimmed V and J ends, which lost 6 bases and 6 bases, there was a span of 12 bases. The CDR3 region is CASSPVRGNSPLHF. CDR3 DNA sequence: TGTGCCAGCAGCCCGGTACGGGGTAATTCACCCCTCCACTTT.

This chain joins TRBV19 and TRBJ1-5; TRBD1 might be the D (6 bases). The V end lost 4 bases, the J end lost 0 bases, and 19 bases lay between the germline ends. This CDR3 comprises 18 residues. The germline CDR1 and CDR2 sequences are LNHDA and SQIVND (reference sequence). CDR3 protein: CASSRLGAALYSNQPQHF. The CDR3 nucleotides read TGTGCCAGTAGTAGGCTGGGGGCCGCCTTGTATAGCAATCAGCCCCAGCATTTT.

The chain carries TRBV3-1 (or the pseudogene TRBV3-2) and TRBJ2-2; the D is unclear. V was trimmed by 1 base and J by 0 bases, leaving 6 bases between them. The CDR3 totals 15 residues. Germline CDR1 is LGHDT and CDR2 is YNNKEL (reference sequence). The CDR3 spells CASSQVPPNTGELFF. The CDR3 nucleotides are TGTGCCAGCAGCCAAGTTCCTCCGAACACCGGGGAGCTGTTTTTT.

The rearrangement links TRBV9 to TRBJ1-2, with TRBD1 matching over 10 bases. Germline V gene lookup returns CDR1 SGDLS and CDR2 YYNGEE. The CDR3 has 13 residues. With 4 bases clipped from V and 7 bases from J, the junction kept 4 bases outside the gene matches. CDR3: CASSTTGGSGYTF. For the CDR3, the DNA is TGTGCCAGCAGCACGACAGGGGGCTCTGGCTACACCTTC.